The rows below give T cell receptor beta chains drawn from one sample of a study of blood T cell repertoires in COVID-19. Assay: immunoSEQ multiplex PCR; the TCRdb copy retains only in-frame clones and omits some. The sample contains some 120,000 clones, 75% to 90% of which appear only once. Sequenced input: peripheral blood. The receptors were gathered from a human donor in a cohort sampled during active COVID-19. The CDR3 runs from the conserved cysteine through the conserved F or W. Size is omitted from some rows. Given values are once, few, many or a class for expanded clones.

>14|TRBV6-4|TRBJ2-3|-
CASSESPEAGTQYF
>12|TRBV19|TRBJ2-1|-
CASSFIASEQFF
>12|TRBV10-3|TRBJ2-3|-
CAISEQGTRGYF
>17|TRBV6-1|TRBJ2-2|-
CASRELTSGGNTGELFF
>17|TRBV6-2/TRBV6-3|TRBJ2-7|-
CASSYLFGGQGSYEQYF
>13|TRBV29-1|TRBJ1-2|-
CSVEENRAEGYTF
>19|TRBV9|TRBJ2-6|-
CASSVGSLLGRSGANVLTF
>16|TRBV11-2|TRBJ1-5|-
CASSLWARGAGQPQHF
>14|TRBV3-1/TRBV3-2|TRBJ1-2|-
CASSPDRGRHGYTF
>14|TRBV6-1|TRBJ2-3|few
CASSERGRWDTQYF
>14|TRBV9|TRBJ2-3|-
CASSVHQGTDTQYF
>16|TRBV3-1/TRBV3-2|TRBJ1-1|-
CASSQWDRGIDTEAFF
>14|TRBV5-6|TRBJ1-2|-
CASSPGTGGYGYTF
>15|TRBV27|TRBJ2-7|-
CASSLRRGIPYEQYF
>14|TRBV6-1|TRBJ1-6|-
CASSEAQGNSPLHF
>16|TRBV7-2|TRBJ1-1|-
CASSKTGTGGSTEAFF
>14|TRBV11-1|TRBJ2-7|-
CASADQGQTYEQYF